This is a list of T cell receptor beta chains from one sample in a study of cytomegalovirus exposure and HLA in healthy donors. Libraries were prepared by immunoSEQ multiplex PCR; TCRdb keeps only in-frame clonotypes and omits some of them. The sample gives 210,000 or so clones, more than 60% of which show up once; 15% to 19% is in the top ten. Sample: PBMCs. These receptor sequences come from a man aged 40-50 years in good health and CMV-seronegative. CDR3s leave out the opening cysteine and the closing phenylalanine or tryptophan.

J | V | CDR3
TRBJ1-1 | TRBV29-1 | KVQGANTEAF
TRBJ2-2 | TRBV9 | ASSVEWTGGFGELF
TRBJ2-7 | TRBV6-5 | ASSYSGQEATYEQY
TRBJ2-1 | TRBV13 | ASSSGQGAYNEQF
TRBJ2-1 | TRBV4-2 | ASSQVVLRSSYNEQF
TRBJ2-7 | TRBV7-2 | ASSLQQGQGEQY
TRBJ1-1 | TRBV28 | ASRGGRALNTEAF
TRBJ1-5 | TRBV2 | ASSYLGTGLRQPQH
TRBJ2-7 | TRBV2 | ASSDSGGGEQY
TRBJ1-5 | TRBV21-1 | ASSKESTGFNGCQPQH
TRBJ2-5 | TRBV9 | ASSTRTSGNQETQY
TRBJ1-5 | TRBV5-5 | ASSPRGQSNQPQH
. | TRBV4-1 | ASSHALPGTGASYEQY
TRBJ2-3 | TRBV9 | ASSVEGRADTQY
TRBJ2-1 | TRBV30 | AWSGDYNEQF
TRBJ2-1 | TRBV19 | ASSIRRGAYNEQF
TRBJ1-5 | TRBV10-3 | AISESLGSRGQPQH
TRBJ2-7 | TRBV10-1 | ASSGGEPYEQY
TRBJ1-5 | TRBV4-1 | ASSQSRVVQPQH
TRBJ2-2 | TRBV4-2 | ASSPFRGELF
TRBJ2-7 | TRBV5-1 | ASSLTPGNEQY
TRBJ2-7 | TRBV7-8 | ASSYPGLAGGAEQY
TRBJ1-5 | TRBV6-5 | ASSYSQAGAQH
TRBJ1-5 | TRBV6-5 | ASRRDRYSNQPQH
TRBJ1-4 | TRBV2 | ATYQGATNEKLF
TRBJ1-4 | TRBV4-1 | ASSQDTGEKLF
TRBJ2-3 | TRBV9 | ASSVARASGAVYTDTQY
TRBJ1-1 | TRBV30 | AWTLGGGTEAF
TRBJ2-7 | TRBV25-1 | ASNGAGVYEQY
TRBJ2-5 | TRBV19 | ASTPGHSSHGAQETQY
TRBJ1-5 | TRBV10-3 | AISDWQGGQPQH
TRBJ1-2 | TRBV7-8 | ASSFEDSNYGYT
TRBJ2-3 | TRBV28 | ATIRQGADTQY
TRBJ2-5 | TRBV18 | ASSPTGGETQY
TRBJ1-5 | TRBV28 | ASALLNQPQH
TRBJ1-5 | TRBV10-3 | AISTGFRDNQPQH
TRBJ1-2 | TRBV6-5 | ASSYDRGGYT
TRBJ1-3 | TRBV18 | ASSPSSGNTIY
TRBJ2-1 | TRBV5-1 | ASSYSSASSNEQF